The following is a T cell receptor beta chain sequence with its context. Its antigen is unidentified. Original analysis: ImmunoSEQ only sent back junction sequences with no quality scores, so filtering was done differently. Some clones are missing from TCRdb's copy, which holds only in-frame ones; the method was immunoSEQ multiplex PCR. V and J calls and clone size come straight from that table; D and trimming were deduced from the DNA. The table records about 710,000 clones, around 70% of them present only once. This record belongs to a study of shared clonotypes between healthy human individuals. CDR3 length equals 14 residues. V gave up 0 bases and J gave up 5 bases, with 12 bases separating them. The germline V gene encodes CDR1 SGHNT and CDR2 YYREEE (reference sequence). Study-wide findings and caveats: Rarefaction exposed incomplete sorted-subset sequencing despite large depth. Larger estimated richness was generally recorded for naive subsets relative to memory subsets. Relative to their counterparts shared across all four donors, non-shared clonotypes exhibited diminished generation probabilities.

Sample: memory CD4+ T cells sorted from blood. The subset denotes: CD45RA-negative fraction. The TCR originated in a woman under 40 in good health. This chain uses TRBV5-4 with TRBJ2-7; no definite D call. As DNA, the CDR3 is TGTGCCAGCAGCTTGGCGGGCGGTATACACGAGCAGTACTTC. It yields the protein CASSLAGGIHEQYF.